This TCR beta chain was identified during a study of OX40 agonist ivuxolimab in advanced cancers. Whole-study context: Intravenous ivuxolimab at 0.01 to 10 mg/kg was given to patients every 2 weeks. From 23 to 79 years was the age range, with a mean of around 54 years, and 70% to 85% were male.

The CDR3 runs 12 residues. The V gene lost 6 bases and the J gene lost 3 bases, with 10 bases spanning the gap. CDR1 and CDR2 (germline): SGDLS, YYNGEE. Worth noting for this clone: Its antigen remains unidentified.

Study conclusions and caveats: Certain nonresponding patients likewise had low normalized T-cell clonal expansion.

Assay used: immunoSEQ multiplex PCR; TCRdb lists only in-frame clones, some missing. The data show approximately 25,000 clones, over 70% seen once. Sequencing was performed on CD4+ or CD8+ T cells sorted from blood, taken in a trial of the OX40 agonist ivuxolimab. This sequence was found in an adult with an advanced solid tumor such as melanoma, head and neck, liver or kidney cancer. V is TRBV9 and J is TRBJ2-7, with D possibly TRBD1 on 5 matching bases. The CDR3 here is CASTNDSYEQYF. The CDR3 region has the DNA TGTGCCAGCACCAACGACAGCTACGAGCAGTACTTC.